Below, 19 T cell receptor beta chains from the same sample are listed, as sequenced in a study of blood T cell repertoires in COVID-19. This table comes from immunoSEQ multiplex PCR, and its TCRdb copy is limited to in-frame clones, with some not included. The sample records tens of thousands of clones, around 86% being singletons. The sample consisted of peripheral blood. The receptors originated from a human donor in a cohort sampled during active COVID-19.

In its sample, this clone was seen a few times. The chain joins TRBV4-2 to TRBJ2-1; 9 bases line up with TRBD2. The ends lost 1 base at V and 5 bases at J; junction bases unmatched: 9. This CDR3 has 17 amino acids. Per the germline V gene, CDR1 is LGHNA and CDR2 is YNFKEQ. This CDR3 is CASSQGASGKYDNEQFF. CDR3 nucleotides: TGTGCCAGCAGCCAAGGGGCTAGCGGGAAATACGACAATGAGCAGTTCTTC.

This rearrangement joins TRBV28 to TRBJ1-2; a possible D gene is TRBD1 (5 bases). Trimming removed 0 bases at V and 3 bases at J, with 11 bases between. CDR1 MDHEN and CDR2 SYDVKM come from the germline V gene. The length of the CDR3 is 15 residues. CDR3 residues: CASSLWEQGDYGYTF. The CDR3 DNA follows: TGTGCCAGCAGTTTATGGGAGCAAGGGGACTATGGCTACACCTTC.

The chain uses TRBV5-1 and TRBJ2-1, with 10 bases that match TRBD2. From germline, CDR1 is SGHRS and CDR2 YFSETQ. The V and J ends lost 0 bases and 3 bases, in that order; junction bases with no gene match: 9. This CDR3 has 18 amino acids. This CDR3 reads CASSLDPSGSPFYNEQFF. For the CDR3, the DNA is TGCGCCAGCAGCTTGGATCCTAGCGGGAGCCCCTTCTACAATGAGCAGTTCTTC.

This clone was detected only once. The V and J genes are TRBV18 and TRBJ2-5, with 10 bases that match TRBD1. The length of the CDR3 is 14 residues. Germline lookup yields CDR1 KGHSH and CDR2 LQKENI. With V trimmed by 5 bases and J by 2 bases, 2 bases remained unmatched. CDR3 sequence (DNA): TGTGCCAGCTCAAGGGACAGGGGACAAGAGACCCAGTACTTC. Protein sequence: CASSRDRGQETQYF.

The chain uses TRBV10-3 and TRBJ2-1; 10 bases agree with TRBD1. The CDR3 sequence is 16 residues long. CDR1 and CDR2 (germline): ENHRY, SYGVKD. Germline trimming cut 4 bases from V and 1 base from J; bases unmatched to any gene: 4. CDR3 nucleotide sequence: TGTGCCATCAGTGCACCGGGACAGGGGTCCTACAATGAGCAGTTCTTC. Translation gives CAISAPGQGSYNEQFF.

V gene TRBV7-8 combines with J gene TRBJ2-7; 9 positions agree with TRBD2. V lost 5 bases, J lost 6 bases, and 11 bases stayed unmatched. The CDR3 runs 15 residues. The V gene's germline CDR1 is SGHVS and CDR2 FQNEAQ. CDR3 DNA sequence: TGTGCCAGCAGCGCTTTAGGGACTAGCCCTCGCGAGCAGTACTTC. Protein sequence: CASSALGTSPREQYF.

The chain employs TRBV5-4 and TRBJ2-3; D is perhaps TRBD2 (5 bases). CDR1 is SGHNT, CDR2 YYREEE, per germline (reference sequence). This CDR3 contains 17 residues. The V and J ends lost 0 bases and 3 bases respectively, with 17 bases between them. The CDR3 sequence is CASSLGPILVSTDTQYF. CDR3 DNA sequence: TGTGCCAGCAGCTTGGGGCCAATACTAGTTTCTACAGATACGCAGTATTTT.

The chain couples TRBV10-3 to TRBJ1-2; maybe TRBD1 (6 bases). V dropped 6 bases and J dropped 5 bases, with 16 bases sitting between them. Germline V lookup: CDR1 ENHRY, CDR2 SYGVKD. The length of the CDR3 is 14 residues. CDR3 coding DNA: TGTGCCATCAGGCCGATACTAACAGGGTATGGCTACACCTTC. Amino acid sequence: CAIRPILTGYGYTF.

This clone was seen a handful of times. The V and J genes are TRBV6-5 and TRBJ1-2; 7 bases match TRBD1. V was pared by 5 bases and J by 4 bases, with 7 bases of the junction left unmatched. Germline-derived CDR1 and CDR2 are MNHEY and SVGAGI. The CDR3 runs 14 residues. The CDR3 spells CASSLDRESYGYTF. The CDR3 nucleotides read TGTGCCAGCAGTCTCGACAGGGAGAGCTATGGCTACACCTTC.

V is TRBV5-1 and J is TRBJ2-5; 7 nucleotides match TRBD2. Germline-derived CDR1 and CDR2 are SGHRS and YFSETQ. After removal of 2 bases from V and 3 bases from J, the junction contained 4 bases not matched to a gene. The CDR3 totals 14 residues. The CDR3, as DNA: TGCGCCAGCAGCTTTTTTGCGGGAGAAGAGACCCAGTACTTC. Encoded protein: CASSFFAGEETQYF.

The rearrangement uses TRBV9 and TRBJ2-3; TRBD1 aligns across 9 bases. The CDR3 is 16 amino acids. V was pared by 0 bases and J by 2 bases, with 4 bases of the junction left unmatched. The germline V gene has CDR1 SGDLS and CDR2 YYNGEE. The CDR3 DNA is TGTGCCAGCAGCGTAGAGGACAGGGGAATCACAGATACGCAGTATTTT. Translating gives CASSVEDRGITDTQYF.

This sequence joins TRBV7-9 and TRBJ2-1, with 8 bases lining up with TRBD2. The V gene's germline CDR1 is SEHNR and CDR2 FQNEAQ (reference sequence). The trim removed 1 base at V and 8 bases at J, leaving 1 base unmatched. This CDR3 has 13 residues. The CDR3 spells CASSLGREDEQFF. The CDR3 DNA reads TGTGCCAGCAGCTTAGGGCGGGAGGATGAGCAGTTCTTC.

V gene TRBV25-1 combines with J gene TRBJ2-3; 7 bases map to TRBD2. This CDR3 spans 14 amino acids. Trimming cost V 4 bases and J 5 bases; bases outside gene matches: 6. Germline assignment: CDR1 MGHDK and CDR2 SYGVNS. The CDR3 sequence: CASSGFGGKDTQYF. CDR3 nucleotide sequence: TGTGCCAGCAGTGGGTTCGGGGGGAAAGATACGCAGTATTTT.

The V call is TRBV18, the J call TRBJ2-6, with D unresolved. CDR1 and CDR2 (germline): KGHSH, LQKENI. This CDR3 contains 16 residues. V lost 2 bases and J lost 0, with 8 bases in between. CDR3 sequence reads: CASSPNGYSGANVLTF. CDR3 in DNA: TGTGCCAGCTCACCAAACGGGTACTCTGGGGCCAACGTCCTGACTTTC.

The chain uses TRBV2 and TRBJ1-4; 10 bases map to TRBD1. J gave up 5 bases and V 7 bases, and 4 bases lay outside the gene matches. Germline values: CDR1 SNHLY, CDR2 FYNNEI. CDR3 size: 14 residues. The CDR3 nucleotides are TGTGCCAGCAAACCGGGACAGGGGAATGAAAAACTGTTTTTT. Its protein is CASKPGQGNEKLFF.

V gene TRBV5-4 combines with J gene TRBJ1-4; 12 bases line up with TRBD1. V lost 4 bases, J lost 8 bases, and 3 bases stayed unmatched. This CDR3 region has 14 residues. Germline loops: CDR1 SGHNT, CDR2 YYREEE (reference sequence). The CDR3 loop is CASSPGQGAEKLFF. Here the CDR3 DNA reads TGTGCCAGCAGCCCGGGACAGGGGGCAGAAAAACTGTTTTTT.

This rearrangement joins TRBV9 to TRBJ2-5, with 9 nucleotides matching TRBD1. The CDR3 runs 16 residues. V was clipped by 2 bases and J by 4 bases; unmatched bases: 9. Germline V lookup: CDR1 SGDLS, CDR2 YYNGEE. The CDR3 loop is CASSVAGTGSRETQYF. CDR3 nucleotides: TGTGCCAGCAGCGTCGCCGGGACAGGGAGTAGAGAGACCCAGTACTTC.

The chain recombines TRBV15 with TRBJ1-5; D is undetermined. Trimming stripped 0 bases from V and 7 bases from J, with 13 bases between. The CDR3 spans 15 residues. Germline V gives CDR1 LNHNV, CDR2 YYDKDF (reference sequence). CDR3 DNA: TGTGCCACCAGCAGAGATCGGGGAGAGTGGCAGCCCCAGCATTTT. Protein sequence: CATSRDRGEWQPQHF.

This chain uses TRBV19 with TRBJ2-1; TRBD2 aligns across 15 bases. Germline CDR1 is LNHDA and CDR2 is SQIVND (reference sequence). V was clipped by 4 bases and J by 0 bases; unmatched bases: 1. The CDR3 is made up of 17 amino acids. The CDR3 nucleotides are TGTGCCAGTAGTAGGACTAGCGGGAGGGCCTCCTACAATGAGCAGTTCTTC. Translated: CASSRTSGRASYNEQFF.